This TCR beta chain comes out of a study of blood T cell repertoires in COVID-19. As for the study in general: Samples came from the United States, Italy and Spain, spanning acute and convalescent COVID-19.

V trimming: 0 bases; J trimming: 2 bases; junction bases outside the gene matches: 8. Germline CDR1 LGHNA, CDR2 YNFKEQ. There are 18 residues in the CDR3. How the authors handled the data: Amplification from reference gene primers served as the basis for estimated nucleated cell counts. Clones were read by immunoSEQ multiplex PCR, and TCRdb kept only the in-frame ones, dropping some. D and trimming come from the DNA, and the V and J calls and clone size come from that table. The sample holds about 250,000 clones, about four fifths seen once. Input material: peripheral blood. The TCR sequence derives from a man in his fifties or sixties with active or convalescent COVID-19. The V call is TRBV4-2, the J call TRBJ1-2; 11 positions match TRBD1. CDR3 nucleotide sequence: TGTGCCAGCAGCCAAGATCCCGGGACAGGGGGTTTCAACTATGGCTACACCTTC. This translates into CASSQDPGTGGFNYGYTF.